The T cell receptor beta chain described here comes from a study of cytomegalovirus exposure and HLA in healthy donors. Repertoires were generated with immunoSEQ multiplex PCR, while TCRdb's copy carries only in-frame clones and drops some. The sample yields fewer than 150,000 clones, about 87% seen once. The donors belonged to the roughly 110-subject validation cohort, separate from the roughly 700-subject first cohort. The sequencing input was PBMCs. This sequence was found in a man between 18 and 35 years old in good health and CMV-seropositive.

This CDR3 reads CASSPNRQGAYEQYF. The CDR3 coding sequence is TGCGCCAGCAGTCCTAATCGACAGGGGGCCTACGAGCAGTACTTC. The V call is TRBV23-1, the J call TRBJ2-7, with 9 nucleotides matching TRBD1. TRBV23-1 is an open reading frame whose function is uncertain. The V gene end was trimmed by 4 bases and the J gene end by 2 bases; junction bases not matched to a gene: 6. The CDR3 consists of 15 residues.